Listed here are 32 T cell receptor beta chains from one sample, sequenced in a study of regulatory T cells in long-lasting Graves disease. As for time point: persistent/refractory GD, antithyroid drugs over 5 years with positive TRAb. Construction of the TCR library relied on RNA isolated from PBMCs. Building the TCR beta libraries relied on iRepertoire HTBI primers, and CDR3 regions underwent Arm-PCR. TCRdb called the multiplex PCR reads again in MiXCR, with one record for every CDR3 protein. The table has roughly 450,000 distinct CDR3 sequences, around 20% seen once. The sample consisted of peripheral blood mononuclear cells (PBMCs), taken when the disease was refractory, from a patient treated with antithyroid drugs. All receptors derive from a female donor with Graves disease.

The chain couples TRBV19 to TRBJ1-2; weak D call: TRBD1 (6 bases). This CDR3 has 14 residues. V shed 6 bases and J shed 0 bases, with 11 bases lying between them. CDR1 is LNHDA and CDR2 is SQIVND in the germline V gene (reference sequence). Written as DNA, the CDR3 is TGTGCCAGTAGAACAGGGAGTCCTAACTATGGCTACACCTTC. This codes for CASRTGSPNYGYTF.

CDR3 sequence: CASSQESEYIDTQYF. CDR3 sequence (DNA): TGCGCCAGCAGCCAAGAAAGCGAGTACATAGATACGCAGTATTTT. V usage is TRBV4-1 and J usage is TRBJ2-3; unclear D gene. The CDR3 spans 15 residues. V was pared by 0 bases and J by 5 bases, with 12 bases between. Germline CDR1 reads MGHRA; CDR2 reads YSYEKL.

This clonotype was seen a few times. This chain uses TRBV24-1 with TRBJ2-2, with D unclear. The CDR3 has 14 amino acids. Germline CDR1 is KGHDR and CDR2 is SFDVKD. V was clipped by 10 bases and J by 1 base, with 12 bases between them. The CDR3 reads CATSKTENTGELFF. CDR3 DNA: TGTGCCACTAGTAAGACGGAGAACACCGGGGAGCTGTTTTTT.

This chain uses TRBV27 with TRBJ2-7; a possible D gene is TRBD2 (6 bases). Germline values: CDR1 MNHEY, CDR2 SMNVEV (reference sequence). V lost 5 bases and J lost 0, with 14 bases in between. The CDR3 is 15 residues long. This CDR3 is CASSPPGLVSYEQYF. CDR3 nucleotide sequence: TGTGCCAGCAGTCCCCCGGGACTCGTCTCCTACGAGCAGTACTTC.

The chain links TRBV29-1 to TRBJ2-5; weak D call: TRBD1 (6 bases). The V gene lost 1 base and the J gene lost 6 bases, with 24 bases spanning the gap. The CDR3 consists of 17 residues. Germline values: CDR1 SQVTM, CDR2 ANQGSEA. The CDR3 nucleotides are TGCAGCGTTGAAGTCCCCCGTCCAGACAGGAGCAAGAAGACCCAGTACTTC. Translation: CSVEVPRPDRSKKTQYF.

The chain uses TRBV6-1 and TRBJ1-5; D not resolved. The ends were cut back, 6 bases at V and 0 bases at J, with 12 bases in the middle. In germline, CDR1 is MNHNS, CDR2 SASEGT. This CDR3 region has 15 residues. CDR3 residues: CASRPLRNSNQPQHF. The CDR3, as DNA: TGTGCCAGCAGGCCTTTAAGAAATAGCAATCAGCCCCAGCATTTT.

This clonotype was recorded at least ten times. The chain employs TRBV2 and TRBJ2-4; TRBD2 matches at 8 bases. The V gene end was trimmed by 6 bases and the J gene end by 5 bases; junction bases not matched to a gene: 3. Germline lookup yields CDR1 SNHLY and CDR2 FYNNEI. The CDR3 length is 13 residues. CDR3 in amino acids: CASSGGVENIQYF. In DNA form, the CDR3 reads TGTGCCAGCAGCGGGGGGGTGGAAAACATTCAGTACTTC.

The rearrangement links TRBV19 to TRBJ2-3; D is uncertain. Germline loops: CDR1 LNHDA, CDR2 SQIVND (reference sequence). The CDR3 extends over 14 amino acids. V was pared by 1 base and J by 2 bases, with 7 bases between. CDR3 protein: CASSIAVDTDTQYF. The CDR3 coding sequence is TGTGCCAGTAGTATAGCCGTCGACACAGATACGCAGTATTTT.

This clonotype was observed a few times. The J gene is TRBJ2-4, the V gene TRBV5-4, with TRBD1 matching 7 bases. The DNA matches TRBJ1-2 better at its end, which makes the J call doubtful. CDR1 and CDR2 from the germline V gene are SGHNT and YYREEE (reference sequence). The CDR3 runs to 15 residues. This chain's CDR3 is CASSYPGQFFDGYTF. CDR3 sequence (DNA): TGTGCCAGCAGCTATCCGGGACAGTTTTTTGACGGCTACACCTTC.

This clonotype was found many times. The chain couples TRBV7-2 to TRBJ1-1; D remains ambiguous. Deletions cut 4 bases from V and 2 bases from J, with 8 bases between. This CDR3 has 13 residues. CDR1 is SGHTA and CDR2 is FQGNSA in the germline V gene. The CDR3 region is CASSSLVNTEAFF. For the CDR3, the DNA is TGTGCCAGCAGCTCCCTCGTCAACACTGAAGCTTTCTTT.

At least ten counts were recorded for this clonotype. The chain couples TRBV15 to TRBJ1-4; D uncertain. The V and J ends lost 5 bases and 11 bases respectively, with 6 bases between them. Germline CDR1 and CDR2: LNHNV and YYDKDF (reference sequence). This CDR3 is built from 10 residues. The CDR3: CATSGNKLFF. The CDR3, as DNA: TGTGCCACCAGCGGAAACAAACTGTTTTTT. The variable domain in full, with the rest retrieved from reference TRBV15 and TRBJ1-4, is DAMVIQNPRYQVTQFGKPVTLSCSQTLNHNVMYWYQQKSSQAPKLLFHYYDKDFNNEADTPDNFQSRRPNTSFCFLDIRSPGLGDTAMYLCATSGNKLFFGSGTQLSVL.

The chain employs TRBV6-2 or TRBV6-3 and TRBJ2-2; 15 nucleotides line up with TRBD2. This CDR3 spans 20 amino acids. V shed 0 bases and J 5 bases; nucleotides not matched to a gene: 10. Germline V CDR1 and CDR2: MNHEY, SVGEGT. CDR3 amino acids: CASSYSSERGLAGGTGELFF. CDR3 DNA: TGTGCCAGCAGTTACTCATCGGAGAGGGGACTAGCGGGAGGAACCGGGGAGCTGTTTTTT.

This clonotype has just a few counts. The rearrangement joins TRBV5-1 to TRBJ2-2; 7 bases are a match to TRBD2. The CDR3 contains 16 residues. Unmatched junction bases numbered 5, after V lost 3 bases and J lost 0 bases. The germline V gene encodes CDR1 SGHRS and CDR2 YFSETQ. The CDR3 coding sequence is TGCGCCAGCAGCTACACTAGCGCCTCGAACACCGGGGAGCTGTTTTTT. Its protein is CASSYTSASNTGELFF.

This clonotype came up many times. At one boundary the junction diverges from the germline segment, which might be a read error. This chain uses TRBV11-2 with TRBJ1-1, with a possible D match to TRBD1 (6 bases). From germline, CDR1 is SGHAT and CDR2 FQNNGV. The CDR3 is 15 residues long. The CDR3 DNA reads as TGTACCAGCAGGTCTAACAGGGCCATGAACACTGAAGCTTTCTTT. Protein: CTSRSNRAMNTEAFF.

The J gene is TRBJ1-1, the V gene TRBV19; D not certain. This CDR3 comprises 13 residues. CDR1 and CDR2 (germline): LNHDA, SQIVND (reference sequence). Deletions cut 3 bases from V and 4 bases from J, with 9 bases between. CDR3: CASSIGLGTEAFF. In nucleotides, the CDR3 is TGTGCCAGTAGTATTGGGTTGGGCACTGAAGCTTTCTTT. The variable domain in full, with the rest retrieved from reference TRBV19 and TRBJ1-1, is DGGITQSPKYLFRKEGQNVTLSCEQNLNHDAMYWYRQDPGQGLRLIYYSQIVNDFQKGDIAEGYSVSREKKESFPLTVTSAQKNPTAFYLCASSIGLGTEAFFGQGTRLTVV.

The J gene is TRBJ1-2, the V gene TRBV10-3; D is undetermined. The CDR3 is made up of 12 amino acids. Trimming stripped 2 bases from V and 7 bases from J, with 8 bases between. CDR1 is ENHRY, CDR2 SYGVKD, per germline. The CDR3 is CAISERVGGYTF. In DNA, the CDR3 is TGTGCCATCAGTGAGAGGGTCGGTGGCTACACCTTC.

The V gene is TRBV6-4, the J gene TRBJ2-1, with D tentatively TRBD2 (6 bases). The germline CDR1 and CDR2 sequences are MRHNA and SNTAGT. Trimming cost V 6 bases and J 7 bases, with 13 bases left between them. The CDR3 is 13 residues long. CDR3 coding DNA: TGTGCCAGCAGCTGGCGGGGATTGAATGAGCAGTTCTTC. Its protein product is CASSWRGLNEQFF.

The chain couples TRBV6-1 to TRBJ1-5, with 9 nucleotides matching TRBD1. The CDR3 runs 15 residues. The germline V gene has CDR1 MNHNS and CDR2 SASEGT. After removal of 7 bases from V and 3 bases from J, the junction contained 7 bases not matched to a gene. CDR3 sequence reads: CASTKGQGYNQPQHF. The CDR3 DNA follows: TGTGCCAGCACCAAAGGACAGGGGTACAATCAGCCCCAGCATTTT.

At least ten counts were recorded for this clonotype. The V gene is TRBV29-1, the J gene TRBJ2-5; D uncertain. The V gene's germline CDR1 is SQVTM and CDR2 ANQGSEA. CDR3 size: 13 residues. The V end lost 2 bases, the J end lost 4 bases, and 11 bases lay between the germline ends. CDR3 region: CSVERTGRETQYF. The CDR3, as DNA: TGCAGCGTTGAACGGACCGGGCGAGAGACCCAGTACTTC.

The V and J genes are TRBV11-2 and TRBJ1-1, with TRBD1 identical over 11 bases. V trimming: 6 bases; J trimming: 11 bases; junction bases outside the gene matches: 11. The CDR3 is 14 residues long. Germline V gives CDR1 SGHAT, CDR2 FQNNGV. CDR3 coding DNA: TGTGCCAGCAGTCGTGTTGGACAGGGGGCCAGGGCTTTCTTT. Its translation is CASSRVGQGARAFF.

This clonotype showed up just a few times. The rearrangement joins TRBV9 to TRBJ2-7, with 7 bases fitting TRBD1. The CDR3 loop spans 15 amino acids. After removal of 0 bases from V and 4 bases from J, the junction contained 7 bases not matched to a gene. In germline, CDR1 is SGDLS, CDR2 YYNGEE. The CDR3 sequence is CASSVGQGWTYEQYF. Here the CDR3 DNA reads TGTGCCAGCAGCGTAGGACAGGGCTGGACTTACGAGCAGTACTTC.

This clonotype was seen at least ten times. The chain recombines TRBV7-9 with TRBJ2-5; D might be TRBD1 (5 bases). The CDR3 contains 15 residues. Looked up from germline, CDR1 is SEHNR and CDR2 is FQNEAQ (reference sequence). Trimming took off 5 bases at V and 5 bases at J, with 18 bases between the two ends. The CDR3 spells CASSLTRLGAETQYF. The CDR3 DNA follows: TGTGCCAGCAGCCTAACGCGGCTAGGGGCGGAGACCCAGTACTTC.

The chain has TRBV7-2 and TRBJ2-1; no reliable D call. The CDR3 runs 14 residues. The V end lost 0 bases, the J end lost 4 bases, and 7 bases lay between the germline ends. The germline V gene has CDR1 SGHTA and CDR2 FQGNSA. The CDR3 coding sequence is TGTGCCAGCAGCTTAGCGGGAACGTACAATGAGCAGTTCTTC. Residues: CASSLAGTYNEQFF. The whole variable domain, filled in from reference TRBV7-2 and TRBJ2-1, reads GAGVSQSPSNKVTEKGKDVELRCDPISGHTALYWYRQSLGQGLEFLIYFQGNSAPDKSGLPSDRFSAERTGGSVSTLTIQRTQQEDSAVYLCASSLAGTYNEQFFGPGTRLTVL.

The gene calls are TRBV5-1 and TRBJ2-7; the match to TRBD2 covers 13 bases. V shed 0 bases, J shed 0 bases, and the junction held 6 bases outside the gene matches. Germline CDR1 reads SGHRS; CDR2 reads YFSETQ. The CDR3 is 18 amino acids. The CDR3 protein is CASSLVPRTSGSSYEQYF. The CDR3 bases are TGCGCCAGCAGCTTGGTACCCCGGACTAGCGGGAGCTCCTACGAGCAGTACTTC. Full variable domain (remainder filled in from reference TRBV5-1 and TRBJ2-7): KAGVTQTPRYLIKTRGQQVTLSCSPISGHRSVSWYQQTPGQGLQFLFEYFSETQRNKGNFPGRFSGRQFSNSRSEMNVSTLELGDSALYLCASSLVPRTSGSSYEQYFGPGTRLTVT.

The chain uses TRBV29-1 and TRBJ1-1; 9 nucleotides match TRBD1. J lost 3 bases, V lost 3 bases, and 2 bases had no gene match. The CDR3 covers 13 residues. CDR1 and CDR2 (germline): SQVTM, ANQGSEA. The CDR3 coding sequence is TGCAGCGTTGAGGGGACAGGGTACACTGAAGCTTTCTTT. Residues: CSVEGTGYTEAFF. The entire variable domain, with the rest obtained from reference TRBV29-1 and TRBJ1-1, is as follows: SAVISQKPSRDICQRGTSLTIQCQVDSQVTMMFWYRQQPGQSLTLIATANQGSEATYESGFVIDKFPISRPNLTFSTLTVSNMSPEDSSIYLCSVEGTGYTEAFFGQGTRLTVV.

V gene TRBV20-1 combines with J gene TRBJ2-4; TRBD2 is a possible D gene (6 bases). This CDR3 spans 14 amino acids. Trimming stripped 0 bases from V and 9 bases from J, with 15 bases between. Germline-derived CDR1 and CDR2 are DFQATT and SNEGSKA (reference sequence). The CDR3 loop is CSARDDGQAGIQYF. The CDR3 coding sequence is TGCAGTGCTAGAGATGACGGGCAAGCGGGCATTCAGTACTTC.

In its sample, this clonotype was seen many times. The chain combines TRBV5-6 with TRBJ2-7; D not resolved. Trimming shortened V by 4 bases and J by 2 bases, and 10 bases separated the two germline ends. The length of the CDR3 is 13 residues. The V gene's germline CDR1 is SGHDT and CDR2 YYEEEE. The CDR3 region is CASSRITTYEQYF. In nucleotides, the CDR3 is TGTGCCAGCAGCCGGATTACGACCTACGAGCAGTACTTC.

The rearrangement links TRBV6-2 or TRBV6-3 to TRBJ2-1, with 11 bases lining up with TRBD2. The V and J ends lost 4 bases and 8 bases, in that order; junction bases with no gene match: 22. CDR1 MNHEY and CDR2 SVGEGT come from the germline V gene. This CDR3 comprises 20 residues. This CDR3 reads CASSSLPGIGLAGSMDEQFF. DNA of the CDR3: TGTGCCAGCAGTTCATTACCAGGGATAGGACTAGCGGGCTCTATGGATGAGCAGTTCTTC.

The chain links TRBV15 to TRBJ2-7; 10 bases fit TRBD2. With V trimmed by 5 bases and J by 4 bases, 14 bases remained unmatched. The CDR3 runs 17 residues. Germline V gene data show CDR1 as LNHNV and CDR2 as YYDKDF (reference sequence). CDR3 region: CATSGPDRAGGDYEQYF. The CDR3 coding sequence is TGTGCCACCAGCGGCCCCGATAGAGCGGGAGGGGATTACGAGCAGTACTTC.

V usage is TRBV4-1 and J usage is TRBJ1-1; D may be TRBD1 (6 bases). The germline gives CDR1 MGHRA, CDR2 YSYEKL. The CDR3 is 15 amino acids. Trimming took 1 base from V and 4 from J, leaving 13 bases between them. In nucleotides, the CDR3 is TGCGCCAGCAGCCAAGGTCTAGGGGGTGTCACTGAAGCTTTCTTT. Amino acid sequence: CASSQGLGGVTEAFF.

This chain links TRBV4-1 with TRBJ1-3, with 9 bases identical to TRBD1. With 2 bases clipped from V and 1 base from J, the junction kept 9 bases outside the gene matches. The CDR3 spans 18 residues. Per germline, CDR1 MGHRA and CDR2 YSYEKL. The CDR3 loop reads CASSQRWTGDRSGNTIYF. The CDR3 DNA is TGCGCCAGCAGCCAACGTTGGACAGGGGATCGTTCTGGAAACACCATATATTTT.

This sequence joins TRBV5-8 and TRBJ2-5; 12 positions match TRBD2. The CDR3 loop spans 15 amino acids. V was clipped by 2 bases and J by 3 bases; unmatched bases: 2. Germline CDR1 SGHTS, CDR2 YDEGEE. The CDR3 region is CASSFLAGGKETQYF. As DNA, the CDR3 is TGTGCCAGCAGCTTCCTAGCGGGAGGGAAAGAGACCCAGTACTTC.